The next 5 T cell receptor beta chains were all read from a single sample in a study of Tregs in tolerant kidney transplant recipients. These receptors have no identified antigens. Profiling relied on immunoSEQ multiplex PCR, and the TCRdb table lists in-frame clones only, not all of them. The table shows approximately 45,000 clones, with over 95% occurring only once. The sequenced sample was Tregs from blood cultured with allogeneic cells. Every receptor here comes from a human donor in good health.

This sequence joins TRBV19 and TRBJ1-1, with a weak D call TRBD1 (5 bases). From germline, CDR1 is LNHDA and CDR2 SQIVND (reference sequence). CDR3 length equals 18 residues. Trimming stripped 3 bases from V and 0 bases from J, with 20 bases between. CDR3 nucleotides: TGTGCCAGTAGTATTAGGGCAGGGTGGCAGCACATGAACACTGAAGCTTTCTTT. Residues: CASSIRAGWQHMNTEAFF.

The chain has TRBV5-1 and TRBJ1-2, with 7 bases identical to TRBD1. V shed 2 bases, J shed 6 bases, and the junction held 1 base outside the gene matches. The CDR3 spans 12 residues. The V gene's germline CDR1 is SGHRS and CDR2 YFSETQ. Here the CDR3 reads CASSFQGDGYTF. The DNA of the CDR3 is TGCGCCAGCAGCTTTCAGGGGGATGGCTACACCTTC.

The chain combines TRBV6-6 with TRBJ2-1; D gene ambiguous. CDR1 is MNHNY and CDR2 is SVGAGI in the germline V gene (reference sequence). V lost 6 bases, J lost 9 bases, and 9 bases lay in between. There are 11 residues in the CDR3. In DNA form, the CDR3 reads TGTGCCAGCAGCCCTTCCCTTGAGCAGTTCTTC. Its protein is CASSPSLEQFF.

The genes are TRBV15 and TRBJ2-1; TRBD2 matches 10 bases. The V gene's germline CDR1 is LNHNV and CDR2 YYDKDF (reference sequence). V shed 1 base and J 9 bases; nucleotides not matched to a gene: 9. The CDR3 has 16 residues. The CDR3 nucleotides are TGTGCCACCAGCAGAGGGCCGGGACTAGCGACGTCTGAGCAGTTCTTC. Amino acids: CATSRGPGLATSEQFF.

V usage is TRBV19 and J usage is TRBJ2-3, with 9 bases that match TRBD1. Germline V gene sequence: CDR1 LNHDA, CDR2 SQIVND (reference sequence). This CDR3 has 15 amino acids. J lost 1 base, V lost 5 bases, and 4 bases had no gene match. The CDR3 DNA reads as TGTGCCAGTAGTGTGGGACAGGGAGGCACAGATACGCAGTATTTT. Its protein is CASSVGQGGTDTQYF.